The 30 T cell receptor beta chains below were found in one sample sequenced in a study of blood T cell repertoires in COVID-19 (dated by TCRdb to about 2020). Libraries were constructed by the immunoSEQ multiplex PCR assay. TCRdb re-hosts the immuneACCESS table, in-frame sequences only. Its copies lack some clones; in the studies checked, an unresolved V gene accounts for under half of them, and the cause for the rest is not known. For this sample the table gives roughly 150,000 clones, of which under 90% were detected only once. The leading ten clones occupy nearly 3.5% of the sample. Input material: PBMCs or T cells enriched from blood (not recorded which). The origin of the receptors is a woman aged 55-70 years who had recovered from COVID-19.

The chain recombines TRBV7-3 with TRBJ1-1; 9 positions agree with TRBD1. With V trimmed by 2 bases and J by 10 bases, 5 bases remained unmatched. CDR3 length equals 13 residues. CDR1 and CDR2 from the germline V gene are SGHTA and FQGTGA. CDR3 sequence: CASSLLQGATAFF. Here the CDR3 DNA reads TGTGCCAGCAGCTTACTACAGGGGGCGACAGCTTTCTTT.

This chain's CDR3 is CATSRVSGALNYGYTF. CDR3 DNA: TGTGCCACCAGCAGAGTGTCGGGAGCCCTAAACTATGGCTACACCTTC. This sequence joins TRBV15 and TRBJ1-2; D not certain. This CDR3 contains 16 residues. Trimming took off 1 base at V and 2 bases at J, with 14 bases between the two ends. CDR1 and CDR2 (germline): LNHNV, YYDKDF (reference sequence).

The chain recombines TRBV2 with TRBJ2-7, with 7 bases that match TRBD1. Trimming at V came to 6 bases and at J to 1 base, leaving 3 bases not matched to a gene. CDR3 size: 13 residues. Per the germline V gene, CDR1 is SNHLY and CDR2 is FYNNEI. The DNA for the CDR3 is TGTGCCAGCAGCAAGGGACAGTCCTACGAGCAGTACTTC. This encodes CASSKGQSYEQYF.

V is TRBV2 and J is TRBJ2-1, with 9 bases fitting TRBD2. Germline lookup yields CDR1 SNHLY and CDR2 FYNNEI. The CDR3 length is 15 residues. The V and J ends lost 6 bases and 4 bases, in that order; junction bases with no gene match: 7. The CDR3 protein is CASRRERGDYNEQFF. The CDR3 DNA reads TGTGCCAGCAGACGCGAGCGGGGGGATTACAATGAGCAGTTCTTC.

Only a few counts were recorded for this clone. This chain joins TRBV7-9 and TRBJ1-4; D uncertain. Germline CDR1 SEHNR, CDR2 FQNEAQ (reference sequence). The CDR3 runs to 15 residues. Trimming shortened V by 2 bases and J by 0 bases, and 7 bases separated the two germline ends. CDR3 in amino acids: CASSLSLATNEKLFF. The CDR3 DNA is TGTGCCAGCAGCTTATCTCTTGCAACTAATGAAAAACTGTTTTTT.

The chain joins TRBV10-1 to TRBJ1-1; maybe TRBD1 (5 bases). Germline loops: CDR1 WNHNN, CDR2 SYGVQD (reference sequence). Trimming cost V 5 bases and J 7 bases, with 14 bases left between them. The CDR3 is 13 residues long. In DNA form, the CDR3 reads TGCGCCAGCAGTCCGGGACTGGAAATTGAAGCTTTCTTT. Translated: CASSPGLEIEAFF.

This chain uses TRBV13 with TRBJ2-3; 14 nucleotides agree with TRBD2. CDR1 PRHDT and CDR2 FYEKMQ come from the germline V gene (reference sequence). The CDR3 consists of 16 residues. J lost 5 bases, V lost 4 bases, and 5 bases had no gene match. CDR3 protein: CASSSEGLAGGDTQYF. DNA of the CDR3: TGTGCCAGCAGCTCCGAAGGACTAGCGGGGGGAGATACGCAGTATTTT. The whole variable domain, remainder taken from reference TRBV13 and TRBJ2-3, is AAGVIQSPRHLIKEKRETATLKCYPIPRHDTVYWYQQGPGQDPQFLISFYEKMQSDKGSIPDRFSAQQFSDYHSELNMSSLELGDSALYFCASSSEGLAGGDTQYFGPGTRLTVL.

This clone occurred once. The V gene is TRBV24-1, the J gene TRBJ2-3; no firm D call. The CDR3 is 13 residues long. The V end was cut by 6 bases, the J end by 1 base, with 7 bases between. Germline CDR1 is KGHDR and CDR2 is SFDVKD. The CDR3 DNA reads TGTGCCACCAGTCGCCAGGGCACAGATACGCAGTATTTT. The encoded protein is CATSRQGTDTQYF.

The chain is built from TRBV29-1 and TRBJ1-2; a possible D gene is TRBD1 (6 bases). The CDR3 consists of 14 residues. CDR1 is SQVTM and CDR2 is ANQGSEA in the germline V gene. Between the trimmed V and J ends, which lost 6 bases and 6 bases, there was a span of 20 bases. The CDR3 DNA reads as TGCAGCGTCGCGCGCGCACAGGGTCTGGATGGCTACACCTTC. It translates to CSVARAQGLDGYTF.

The chain joins TRBV5-4 to TRBJ2-3; 10 bases fit TRBD2. J lost 0 bases, V lost 0 bases, and 4 bases had no gene match. This CDR3 is built from 17 residues. CDR1 and CDR2 (germline): SGHNT, YYREEE (reference sequence). CDR3: CASSLVTLAGSTDTQYF. The CDR3 nucleotides read TGTGCCAGCAGCTTGGTAACACTAGCGGGGAGCACAGATACGCAGTATTTT.

The V and J genes are TRBV21-1 and TRBJ2-7; TRBD2, the table's D call, lacks a check against the DNA. TRBV21-1 is deemed a pseudogene. This CDR3 is 18 amino acids long. The CDR3 protein is CASSKYSGTSGGSYEQYF. The CDR3 bases are TGTGCCAGCAGCAAATACTCCGGGACTAGCGGGGGAAGCTACGAGCAGTACTTC.

A single count supports this clone. The V call is TRBV5-4, the J call TRBJ1-1; perhaps TRBD1 as D (6 bases). Per the germline V gene, CDR1 is SGHNT and CDR2 is YYREEE (reference sequence). Trimming left V 1 base short and J 4 bases short, with 11 bases between. The length of the CDR3 is 14 residues. Here the CDR3 reads CASSLTGIATEAFF. For the CDR3, the DNA is TGTGCCAGCAGCTTGACAGGGATAGCCACTGAAGCTTTCTTT.

This chain joins TRBV28 and TRBJ1-3; 9 positions match TRBD1. CDR3 size: 16 residues. The ends lost 5 bases at V and 5 bases at J; junction bases unmatched: 10. Germline values: CDR1 MDHEN, CDR2 SYDVKM. The CDR3, as DNA: TGTGCCAGCAGTCCGTGGACAGGGGTATATAGAAACACCATATATTTT. Translated, it gives CASSPWTGVYRNTIYF.

The chain links TRBV5-1 to TRBJ2-7, with 8 bases aligning to TRBD1. Germline CDR1 is SGHRS and CDR2 is YFSETQ. With V trimmed by 0 bases and J by 6 bases, 5 bases remained unmatched. There are 14 residues in the CDR3. The CDR3 here is CASSLEDRGREQYF. CDR3 nucleotide sequence: TGCGCCAGCAGCTTGGAAGACAGGGGACGCGAGCAGTACTTC. The entire variable domain, with the rest obtained from reference TRBV5-1 and TRBJ2-7, is as follows: KAGVTQTPRYLIKTRGQQVTLSCSPISGHRSVSWYQQTPGQGLQFLFEYFSETQRNKGNFPGRFSGRQFSNSRSEMNVSTLELGDSALYLCASSLEDRGREQYFGPGTRLTVT.

This clone is a singleton in its sample. The chain joins TRBV10-1 to TRBJ1-1; the D gene is possibly TRBD1 (5 bases). Germline V gene data show CDR1 as WNHNN and CDR2 as SYGVQD (reference sequence). There are 14 residues in the CDR3. Trimming removed 0 bases from V and 3 bases from J, with 8 bases in between. The CDR3 spells CASSESSGDTEAFF. As DNA, the CDR3 is TGCGCCAGCAGTGAGTCTTCGGGGGACACTGAAGCTTTCTTT.

The rearrangement links TRBV7-8 to TRBJ1-5, with D perhaps matching TRBD1 (5 bases). Per the germline V gene, CDR1 is SGHVS and CDR2 is FQNEAQ. CDR3 length: 19 amino acids. V lost 1 base to trimming and J lost 3 bases, with 22 bases between them. The CDR3 DNA reads as TGTGCCAGCAGCTTAGTAGGGAGGACAAGCGAGGTCGCCAATCAGCCCCAGCATTTT. Encoded protein: CASSLVGRTSEVANQPQHF. Variable domain in full (rest from reference TRBV7-8 and TRBJ1-5): GAGVSQSPRYKVAKRGQDVALRCDPISGHVSLFWYQQALGQGPEFLTYFQNEAQLDKSGLPSDRFFAERPEGSVSTLKIQRTQQEDSAVYLCASSLVGRTSEVANQPQHFGDGTRLSIL.

The chain combines TRBV11-3 with TRBJ2-7, with 10 bases aligning to TRBD2. CDR1 and CDR2 from the germline V gene are SGHNT and YENEEA. V shed 5 bases and J 1 base; nucleotides not matched to a gene: 2. The CDR3 loop spans 14 amino acids. CDR3 amino acids: CASSETSGSYEQYF. CDR3 nucleotide sequence: TGTGCCAGCAGCGAGACTAGCGGGTCCTACGAGCAGTACTTC.

A few counts support this clone. Other nucleotide sequences in the sample specify the same CDR3. CDR3 nucleotide sequence: TGTGCCAGCAGCCGAAGACAGGGCACTGAAGCTTTCTTT. Translating gives CASSRRQGTEAFF. The chain recombines TRBV6-5 with TRBJ1-1; 7 bases line up with TRBD1. The CDR3 is made up of 13 amino acids. Trimming removed 6 bases from V and 4 bases from J; junction bases left unmatched: 5. CDR1 is MNHEY, CDR2 SVGAGI, per germline.

This clone was counted once. This chain connects TRBV5-1 to TRBJ2-3; TRBD1 is a possible D gene (6 bases). V lost 6 bases to trimming and J lost 6 bases, with 14 bases between them. This CDR3 is 13 amino acids long. Germline loops: CDR1 SGHRS, CDR2 YFSETQ. CDR3 DNA sequence: TGCGCCAGCACACCGCAGGGGCCGGATACGCAGTATTTT. Protein: CASTPQGPDTQYF.

The gene calls are TRBV23-1 and TRBJ2-3, with no clear D. TRBV23-1 is designated an ORF whose function remains uncertain. This CDR3 comprises 11 residues. Between the trimmed V and J ends, which lost 6 bases and 12 bases, there was a span of 13 bases. The CDR3 here is CASSSLVRQYF. The CDR3, as DNA: TGCGCCAGCAGCTCTTTGGTCAGACAGTATTTT.

The chain combines TRBV3-1 (or the pseudogene TRBV3-2) with TRBJ2-5; D not certain. The germline V and J ends were trimmed by 4 bases and 5 bases, with 5 bases remaining between them. CDR3 size: 11 residues. Per the germline V gene, CDR1 is LGHDT and CDR2 is YNNKEL (reference sequence). The CDR3 reads CASSLGETQYF. DNA for the CDR3: TGTGCCAGCAGCCTCGGGGAGACCCAGTACTTC.

The CDR3: CASSISGGSITGELFF. The CDR3 DNA is TGTGCCAGCAGCATCAGCGGGGGTTCCATCACCGGGGAGCTGTTTTTT. V is TRBV9 and J is TRBJ2-2; 8 nucleotides match TRBD2. Per the germline V gene, CDR1 is SGDLS and CDR2 is YYNGEE. With V trimmed by 4 bases and J by 4 bases, 9 bases remained unmatched. CDR3 size: 16 residues.

This clone is a singleton in its sample. The chain employs TRBV5-1 and TRBJ2-2, with 9 nucleotides matching TRBD2. V lost 0 bases, J lost 5 bases, and 5 bases stayed unmatched. From germline, CDR1 is SGHRS and CDR2 YFSETQ. CDR3 size: 16 residues. The DNA of the CDR3 is TGCGCCAGCAGCTTGGATCCTAGCGGGATTACCGGGGAGCTGTTTTTT. Translation gives CASSLDPSGITGELFF.

The chain recombines TRBV11-3 with TRBJ1-1; D is undetermined. Looked up from germline, CDR1 is SGHNT and CDR2 is YENEEA. The V end lost 5 bases, the J end lost 0 bases, and 10 bases lay between the germline ends. The CDR3 loop spans 14 amino acids. CDR3 coding DNA: TGTGCCAGCAGCACCCAGACATTGAACACTGAAGCTTTCTTT. It yields the protein CASSTQTLNTEAFF.

The V call is TRBV27, the J call TRBJ2-3; no clear D. The germline gives CDR1 MNHEY, CDR2 SMNVEV (reference sequence). This CDR3 has 15 residues. With 5 bases removed from V and 2 bases from J, the gap between germline ends came to 14 bases. CDR3 nucleotides: TGTGCCAGCAGTGTCCTCGAGCGCTCCACAGATACGCAGTATTTT. Protein sequence: CASSVLERSTDTQYF.

The rearrangement links TRBV7-2 to TRBJ1-6; D is possibly TRBD1 (6 bases). Trimming took 3 bases from V and 0 from J, leaving 9 bases between them. The germline V gene encodes CDR1 SGHTA and CDR2 FQGNSA. The CDR3 has 16 residues. DNA for the CDR3: TGTGCCAGCAGCTTTACAGGGAGCTCCTATAATTCACCCCTCCACTTT. This gives the protein CASSFTGSSYNSPLHF.

This chain uses TRBV5-6 with TRBJ1-6, with no clear D. Deletions cut 2 bases from V and 8 bases from J, with 5 bases between. CDR1 is SGHDT, CDR2 YYEEEE, per germline. This CDR3 comprises 12 residues. The CDR3 bases are TGTGCCAGCAGCTTTGAGCATTCACCCCTCCACTTT. Translation: CASSFEHSPLHF.

This clone was counted between two and nine times. CDR3 in amino acids: CASSDPGQNTGELFF. In DNA, the CDR3 is TGCGCCAGCAGCGACCCGGGACAGAACACCGGGGAGCTGTTTTTT. The chain has TRBV5-1 and TRBJ2-2; a weak D match, TRBD1 (6 bases). Germline V gene lookup returns CDR1 SGHRS and CDR2 YFSETQ. V shed 4 bases and J shed 1 base, with 11 bases lying between them. CDR3 length: 15 residues.

This clone has only a few counts. Other nucleotide sequences in the sample specify the same CDR3. The V call is TRBV5-1, the J call TRBJ1-1; 7 bases are a match to TRBD1. V was clipped by 0 bases and J by 5 bases; unmatched bases: 4. The CDR3 covers 14 residues. CDR1 and CDR2 (germline): SGHRS, YFSETQ. The DNA of the CDR3 is TGCGCCAGCAGCTTGGGGCAGGGGGGAACTGAAGCTTTCTTT. This sequence encodes CASSLGQGGTEAFF. Full variable domain (missing parts from reference TRBV5-1 and TRBJ1-1): KAGVTQTPRYLIKTRGQQVTLSCSPISGHRSVSWYQQTPGQGLQFLFEYFSETQRNKGNFPGRFSGRQFSNSRSEMNVSTLELGDSALYLCASSLGQGGTEAFFGQGTRLTVV.

This clone was seen a single time. The rearrangement uses TRBV19 and TRBJ1-1; perhaps TRBD1 as D (5 bases). The CDR3 length is 16 residues. CDR1 is LNHDA, CDR2 SQIVND, per germline (reference sequence). Trimming removed 4 bases from V and 0 bases from J, with 15 bases in between. The CDR3 nucleotides are TGTGCCAGTAGTAAGGGGCAGAGGTCAATGAACACTGAAGCTTTCTTT. Translated: CASSKGQRSMNTEAFF.